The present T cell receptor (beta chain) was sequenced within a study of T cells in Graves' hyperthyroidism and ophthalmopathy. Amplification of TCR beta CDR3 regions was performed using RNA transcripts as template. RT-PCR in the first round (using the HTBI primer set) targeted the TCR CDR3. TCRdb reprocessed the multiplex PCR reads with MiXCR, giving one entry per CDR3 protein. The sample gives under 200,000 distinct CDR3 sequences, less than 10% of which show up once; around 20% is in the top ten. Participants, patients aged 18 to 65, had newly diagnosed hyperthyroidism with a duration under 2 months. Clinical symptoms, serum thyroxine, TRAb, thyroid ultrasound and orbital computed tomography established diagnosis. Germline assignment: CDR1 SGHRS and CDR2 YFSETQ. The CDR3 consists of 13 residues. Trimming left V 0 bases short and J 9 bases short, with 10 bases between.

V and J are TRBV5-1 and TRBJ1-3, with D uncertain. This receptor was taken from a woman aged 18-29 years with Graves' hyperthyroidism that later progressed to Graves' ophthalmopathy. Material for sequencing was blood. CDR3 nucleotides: TGCGCCAGCAGCTTGGATTCCGGACGCACCATATATTTT. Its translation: CASSLDSGRTIYF.